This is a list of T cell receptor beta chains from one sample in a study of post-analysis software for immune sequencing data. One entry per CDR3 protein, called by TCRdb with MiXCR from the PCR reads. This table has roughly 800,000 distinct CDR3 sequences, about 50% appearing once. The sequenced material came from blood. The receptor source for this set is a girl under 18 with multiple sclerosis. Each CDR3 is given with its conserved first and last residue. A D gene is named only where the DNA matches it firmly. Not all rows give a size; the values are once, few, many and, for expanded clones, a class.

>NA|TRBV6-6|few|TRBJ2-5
CASSYPYFGQETQYF
TGTGCCAGCAGTTACCCGTACTTCGGCCAAGAGACCCAGTACTTC
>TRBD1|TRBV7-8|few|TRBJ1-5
CASSIGTVDQPQHF
TGTGCCAGCAGCATCGGGACAGTGGATCAGCCCCAGCATTTT
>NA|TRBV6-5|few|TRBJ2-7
CASRAGTHEQYF
TGTGCCAGCAGAGCCGGGACACACGAGCAGTACTTC
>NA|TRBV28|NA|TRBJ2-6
CASRLPGQASSGANVLTF
TGTGCCAGCAGGCTACCGGGACAAGCAAGCTCTGGGGCCAACGTCCTGACTTTC
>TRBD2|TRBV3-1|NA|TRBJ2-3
CASSQDTREGGTQYF
TGTGCCAGCAGCCAAGATACCCGGGAGGGGGGTACGCAGTATTTT
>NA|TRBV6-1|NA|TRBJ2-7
CASRIGRPDEQYF
TGTGCCAGCAGGATTGGCAGGCCGGACGAGCAGTACTTC
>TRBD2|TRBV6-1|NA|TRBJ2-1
CASSRAGLAGGYNEQFF
TGTGCCAGCAGTCGGGCGGGACTAGCGGGGGGCTACAATGAGCAGTTCTTC
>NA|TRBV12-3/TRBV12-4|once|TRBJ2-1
CASSLGQSCNEQFF
TGTGCCAGCAGTCTAGGACAATCCTGCAATGAGCAGTTCTTC
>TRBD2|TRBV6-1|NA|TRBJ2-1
CASRTIAGSYNEQFF
TGTGCCAGCAGGACTATAGCGGGGTCCTACAATGAGCAGTTCTTC
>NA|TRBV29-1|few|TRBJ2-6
CSVDGGRVETGANVLTF
TGCAGCGTTGACGGTGGCAGGGTGGAGACCGGGGCCAACGTCCTGACTTTC
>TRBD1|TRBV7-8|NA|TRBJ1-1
CASSLNRGLTEAFF
TGTGCCAGCAGCTTAAACAGGGGGCTAACTGAAGCTTTCTTT
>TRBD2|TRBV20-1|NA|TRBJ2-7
CSATTTSGRYEQYF
TGCAGTGCTACTACGACTAGCGGGAGATACGAGCAGTACTTC
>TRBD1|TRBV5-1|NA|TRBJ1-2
CATAVGTDAYGYTF
TGCGCCACCGCGGTGGGGACAGATGCCTATGGCTACACCTTC
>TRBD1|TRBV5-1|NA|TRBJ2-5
CASSDGQGDQETQYF
TGCGCCAGCAGCGACGGACAGGGGGATCAAGAGACCCAGTACTTC
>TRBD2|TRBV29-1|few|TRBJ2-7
CSVLGLARSYEQYF
TGCAGCGTTTTAGGACTAGCCCGCTCCTACGAGCAGTACTTC
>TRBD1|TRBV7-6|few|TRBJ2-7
CASSPAGGISYEQYF
TGTGCCAGCAGCCCAGCAGGGGGTATCTCCTACGAGCAGTACTTC
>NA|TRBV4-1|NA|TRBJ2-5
CASSQDLSGVGETQYF
TGCGCCAGCAGCCAAGATCTTAGCGGAGTGGGAGAGACCCAGTACTTC
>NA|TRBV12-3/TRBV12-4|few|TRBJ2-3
CASTPGLTDTQYF
TGTGCCAGCACCCCGGGCCTCACAGATACGCAGTATTTT
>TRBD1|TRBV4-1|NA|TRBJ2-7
CASSSLGQGVSYEQYF
TGCGCCAGCAGCTCACTGGGACAGGGGGTCTCCTACGAGCAGTACTTC